This T cell receptor beta chain comes out of a study of control samples from healthy donors and cancer patients. V dropped 1 base and J dropped 0; count of bases not matched to a gene: 7. Per germline, CDR1 SGHRS and CDR2 YFSETQ. The CDR3 runs to 17 residues. Sequencing used immunoSEQ multiplex PCR; TCRdb keeps in-frame clones, though not all of them. The repertoire holds 57,000 or so clones, with around 90% as singletons. V is TRBV5-1 and J is TRBJ1-1, with 9 bases identical to TRBD1. The sequenced material came from PBMCs. This clonotype was sampled from a man in his fifties or sixties with colorectal cancer. The CDR3 region has the DNA TGCGCCAGCAGCTTGAGGGGACAGGGCACCATGAACACTGAAGCTTTCTTT. Translating it yields CASSLRGQGTMNTEAFF. Supplemented by reference TRBV5-1 and TRBJ1-1, the full variable domain reads KAGVTQTPRYLIKTRGQQVTLSCSPISGHRSVSWYQQTPGQGLQFLFEYFSETQRNKGNFPGRFSGRQFSNSRSEMNVSTLELGDSALYLCASSLRGQGTMNTEAFFGQGTRLTVV.